This TCR beta chain was sequenced during a study of cytomegalovirus exposure and HLA in healthy donors. Study-wide results and limits: The presence/absence work took it that sequencing depth was about the same across donors. In a later analysis, productive TCRs from donors in an Asian-associated ancestry cluster reportedly carried fewer N-insertions than the cohort mean. Published work reported that the classifier diagnosed cytomegalovirus status with high specificity and sensitivity. Only CMV serostatus was available as immune exposure information.

The PCR made use of 60 Vbeta and 13 Jbeta primers. The repertoire was sequenced with immunoSEQ multiplex PCR; TCRdb's copy has only in-frame clones and lacks some. The table lists some 140,000 clones, roughly 83% of them singletons, with 2.5% to 3.5% in the top ten. As regards this clone: Its antigen is not identified.

Trimming pared 5 bases from V and 4 bases from J, leaving 19 bases between. The CDR3 extends over 16 amino acids. The V gene's germline CDR1 is SGHTA and CDR2 FQGNSA. The sample taken for sequencing was PBMCs. The rearrangement links TRBV7-2 to TRBJ2-3, with TRBD2 as a possible D gene (5 bases). This receptor was obtained from a female donor in good health and CMV-seronegative. The CDR3: CASSPRMRAIPDTQYF. CDR3 nucleotides: TGTGCCAGCAGCCCCAGGATGAGGGCGATCCCAGATACGCAGTATTTT.